These 31 T cell receptor beta chains were all obtained from the same sample, sequenced in a study of shared clonotypes between healthy human individuals. As defined, naive CD8 cells were CD45RO-negative and positively selected for CCR7, with terminally differentiated effector memory CD45RA+ cells excluded. Using immunoSEQ multiplex PCR, the repertoire was profiled, and TCRdb retains in-frame clones only, with some absent. Of around 2,000,000 clones in the sample, around 96% were seen once. Sequencing input: naive CD8+ T cells sorted from blood. These receptors were obtained from a man in his late teens or twenties in good health.

The chain combines TRBV11-2 with TRBJ1-4, with TRBD1 matching over 10 bases. The CDR3 sequence is 19 residues long. V dropped 1 base and J dropped 2; count of bases not matched to a gene: 10. Looked up from germline, CDR1 is SGHAT and CDR2 is FQNNGV. Written as DNA, the CDR3 is TGTGCCAGCAGCTTAGCGGGGACAGGGGCGTATGGGACTAATGAAAAACTGTTTTTT. Protein product: CASSLAGTGAYGTNEKLFF. The whole variable domain, remainder taken from reference TRBV11-2 and TRBJ1-4, is EAGVAQSPRYKIIEKRQSVAFWCNPISGHATLYWYQQILGQGPKLLIQFQNNGVVDDSQLPKDRFSAERLKGVDSTLKIQPAKLEDSAVYLCASSLAGTGAYGTNEKLFFGSGTQLSVL.

This clone appeared once. The rearrangement uses TRBV29-1 and TRBJ2-7; D is undetermined. Trimming removed 6 bases from V and 3 bases from J, with 15 bases in between. There are 13 residues in the CDR3. Germline CDR1 SQVTM, CDR2 ANQGSEA. CDR3 sequence (DNA): TGCAGCGTCTTGGACGGCGGTCACTACGAGCAGTACTTC. Encoded protein: CSVLDGGHYEQYF.

The chain combines TRBV28 with TRBJ2-5, with TRBD2 matching over 14 bases. J gave up 5 bases and V 4 bases, and 15 bases lay outside the gene matches. The CDR3 is 19 residues long. Per germline, CDR1 MDHEN and CDR2 SYDVKM. The CDR3 nucleotides read TGTGCCAGCAGTTCAACCATACGCCCGGGACTAGCGGGGGTGGAGACCCAGTACTTC. Residues: CASSSTIRPGLAGVETQYF.

Regarding this clone: In the same sample, other DNA sequences code for this CDR3. This chain links TRBV27 with TRBJ2-7; D perhaps matches TRBD1 (6 bases). Germline CDR1 and CDR2: MNHEY and SMNVEV (reference sequence). V was cut by 2 bases and J by 0 bases, with 11 bases left in between. CDR3 size: 15 residues. This CDR3 is CASSLSSGASYEQYF. The CDR3 nucleotides are TGTGCCAGCAGTTTAAGTTCAGGGGCCTCCTACGAGCAGTACTTC.

V gene TRBV19 combines with J gene TRBJ1-2, with unresolved D. The CDR3 loop spans 13 amino acids. Germline lookup yields CDR1 LNHDA and CDR2 SQIVND (reference sequence). The V gene lost 5 bases and the J gene lost 4 bases, with 11 bases spanning the gap. This CDR3 reads CASSFTPRYGYTF. In DNA form, the CDR3 reads TGTGCCAGTAGTTTTACACCGCGCTATGGCTACACCTTC.

This clone was detected a few times. The V and J genes are TRBV6-6 and TRBJ1-6, with TRBD1 matching 8 bases. Germline CDR1 MNHNY, CDR2 SVGAGI (reference sequence). The CDR3 extends over 13 amino acids. Germline trimming cut 7 bases from V and 8 bases from J; bases unmatched to any gene: 4. As DNA, the CDR3 is TGTGCCAGCAACCAGGGGGCTGATTCACCCCTCCACTTT. Encoded protein: CASNQGADSPLHF.

The J gene is TRBJ2-3, the V gene TRBV29-1; 10 bases match TRBD2. CDR1 and CDR2 (germline): SQVTM, ANQGSEA. J lost 5 bases, V lost 4 bases, and 6 bases had no gene match. The CDR3 runs 14 residues. The CDR3 DNA reads as TGCAGCGTTGTGCTAGCGGGGGAGGGAGATACGCAGTATTTT. Translating gives CSVVLAGEGDTQYF.

The chain has TRBV28 and TRBJ1-1; D is uncertain. Trimming cost V 3 bases and J 1 base, with 18 bases left between them. This CDR3 is built from 17 residues. Germline V lookup: CDR1 MDHEN, CDR2 SYDVKM. The CDR3 spells CASSFELTAVWNTEAFF. The CDR3, as DNA: TGTGCCAGCAGTTTCGAGCTGACGGCAGTATGGAACACTGAAGCTTTCTTT.

The chain carries TRBV6-5 and TRBJ2-7; D is unresolved. CDR1 is MNHEY and CDR2 is SVGAGI in the germline V gene. The V end was cut by 2 bases, the J end by 0 bases, with 8 bases between. The CDR3 extends over 14 amino acids. CDR3 region: CASSYAENSYEQYF. The CDR3 nucleotides are TGTGCCAGCAGTTACGCGGAAAACTCCTACGAGCAGTACTTC.

For this clone: The sample holds other DNA sequences that translate to the same CDR3. The chain joins TRBV7-9 to TRBJ2-7; D is unclear. The CDR3 consists of 13 residues. Germline CDR1 reads SEHNR; CDR2 reads FQNEAQ (reference sequence). Trimming removed 3 bases at V and 3 bases at J, with 9 bases between. The CDR3 bases are TGTGCCAGCAGCTTTGGCACTGGCTACGAGCAGTACTTC. It encodes CASSFGTGYEQYF.

About this clone: In the same sample, other DNA sequences code for this CDR3. The chain links TRBV19 to TRBJ1-5, with unresolved D. V shed 4 bases and J shed 0 bases, with 10 bases lying between them. Germline V gives CDR1 LNHDA, CDR2 SQIVND (reference sequence). This CDR3 spans 15 amino acids. The CDR3 is CASSTASYSNQPQHF. In DNA form, the CDR3 reads TGTGCCAGTAGTACTGCAAGTTATAGCAATCAGCCCCAGCATTTT.

A note on this clone: The sample holds other DNA sequences that translate to the same CDR3. This sequence joins TRBV13 and TRBJ2-7; possible D gene TRBD1, 6 bases. The CDR3 length is 14 residues. Deletions cut 0 bases from V and 1 base from J, with 7 bases between. The germline V gene has CDR1 PRHDT and CDR2 FYEKMQ (reference sequence). CDR3 sequence: CASSLGDSSYEQYF. CDR3 DNA sequence: TGTGCCAGCAGCTTAGGGGACAGTTCCTACGAGCAGTACTTC.

This rearrangement joins TRBV7-9 to TRBJ2-1; the D call may be TRBD1 or TRBD2 (7 bases each). V was trimmed by 5 bases and J by 4 bases, leaving 21 bases between them. This CDR3 contains 17 residues. Germline CDR1 reads SEHNR; CDR2 reads FQNEAQ (reference sequence). CDR3 coding DNA: TGTGCCAGCAGCGAACTGAGGGGGGGACAGATATACAATGAGCAGTTCTTC. As protein: CASSELRGGQIYNEQFF.

This chain joins TRBV7-9 and TRBJ1-1; TRBD1 aligns across 7 bases. V lost 5 bases, J lost 3 bases, and 9 bases stayed unmatched. From germline, CDR1 is SEHNR and CDR2 FQNEAQ (reference sequence). The CDR3 has 15 amino acids. CDR3 DNA sequence: TGTGCCAGCAGCCCCCTGACAGGGAGGGACACTGAAGCTTTCTTT. Translating gives CASSPLTGRDTEAFF. Complete variable domain (other parts from reference TRBV7-9 and TRBJ1-1): DTGVSQNPRHKITKRGQNVTFRCDPISEHNRLYWYRQTLGQGPEFLTYFQNEAQLEKSRLLSDRFSAERPKGSFSTLEIQRTEQGDSAMYLCASSPLTGRDTEAFFGQGTRLTVV.

The chain couples TRBV30 to TRBJ2-7; TRBD2 matches 7 bases. The CDR3 is 15 amino acids. V lost 4 bases and J lost 3; bases outside the gene matches: 12. In germline, CDR1 is GTSNPN, CDR2 SVGIG (reference sequence). The CDR3 DNA follows: TGTGCCTGGACCCCACTGGCGGGAGAGCTCTACGAGCAGTACTTC. Its protein product is CAWTPLAGELYEQYF. Variable domain in full (rest from reference TRBV30 and TRBJ2-7): SQTIHQWPATLVQPVGSPLSLECTVEGTSNPNLYWYRQAAGRGLQLLFYSVGIGQISSEVPQNLSASRPQDRQFILSSKKLLLSDSGFYLCAWTPLAGELYEQYFGPGTRLTVT.

The rearrangement uses TRBV2 and TRBJ2-5, with 9 bases fitting TRBD2. Germline V gene lookup returns CDR1 SNHLY and CDR2 FYNNEI. Unmatched junction bases numbered 1, after V lost 4 bases and J lost 1 base. The CDR3 sequence is 14 residues long. The CDR3 region is CASSGLAVQETQYF. The CDR3 coding sequence is TGTGCCAGCAGTGGACTAGCGGTCCAAGAGACCCAGTACTTC.

DNA of the CDR3: TGTGCCAGCAGCTTAATCGTTAGCTCCTACAATGAGCAGTTCTTC. Translating gives CASSLIVSSYNEQFF. This chain links TRBV7-3 with TRBJ2-1; D gene unclear. Germline CDR1 reads SGHTA; CDR2 reads FQGTGA. V lost 1 base to trimming and J lost 0 bases, with 7 bases between them. This CDR3 region has 15 residues.

The rearrangement uses TRBV7-9 and TRBJ2-7, with D uncertain. V was shortened by 4 bases and J by 5 bases, with 9 bases between the two germline ends. Germline values: CDR1 SEHNR, CDR2 FQNEAQ (reference sequence). CDR3 length: 12 residues. This CDR3 is CASSSRLDEQYF. The CDR3 DNA sequence: TGTGCCAGCAGCTCCCGCTTAGACGAGCAGTACTTC.

The chain carries TRBV19 and TRBJ2-1; D gene ambiguous. This CDR3 spans 13 amino acids. With 7 bases removed from V and 8 bases from J, the gap between germline ends came to 15 bases. Germline V CDR1 and CDR2: LNHDA, SQIVND (reference sequence). The CDR3 region is CASNTIGLDEQFF. The CDR3 DNA reads TGTGCCAGTAACACCATAGGCCTGGATGAGCAGTTCTTC.

The chain has TRBV4-3 and TRBJ2-3; TRBD2 might be the D (6 bases). Germline CDR1 and CDR2: LGHNA and YSLEER. The CDR3 loop spans 15 amino acids. The ends were cut back, 5 bases at V and 2 bases at J, with 14 bases in the middle. The CDR3 bases are TGCGCCAGCAGCTCAAGACTAGTAACCACAGATACGCAGTATTTT. It is translated as CASSSRLVTTDTQYF.

Comments on this clone: This specimen includes other DNA sequences encoding the same CDR3. The chain is built from TRBV10-2 and TRBJ2-7, with D possibly being TRBD1 (5 bases). Trimming cost V 0 bases and J 2 bases, with 5 bases left between them. The CDR3 sequence is 13 residues long. Per germline, CDR1 WSHSY and CDR2 SAAADI. CDR3 nucleotides: TGCGCCAGCAGTGAGTCGGGGCCCTACGAGCAGTACTTC. Translation gives CASSESGPYEQYF.

This clone has a single count. The chain carries TRBV30 and TRBJ2-5; D may be TRBD1 (5 bases). The CDR3 spans 13 residues. The V gene lost 4 bases and the J gene lost 5 bases, with 14 bases spanning the gap. Per germline, CDR1 GTSNPN and CDR2 SVGIG (reference sequence). This CDR3 reads CAWNPQGWETQYF. The CDR3 DNA is TGTGCCTGGAACCCCCAGGGTTGGGAGACCCAGTACTTC.

This sequence joins TRBV29-1 and TRBJ2-5; TRBD1 matches 8 bases. CDR1 and CDR2 (germline): SQVTM, ANQGSEA. The CDR3 runs to 14 residues. With V trimmed by 3 bases and J by 1 base, 4 bases remained unmatched. The CDR3 is CSVDGDRGQETQYF. DNA of the CDR3: TGCAGCGTTGATGGAGACAGGGGCCAAGAGACCCAGTACTTC.

V usage is TRBV6-5 and J usage is TRBJ1-2, with unresolved D. Germline V gene sequence: CDR1 MNHEY, CDR2 SVGAGI. The CDR3 totals 13 residues. V was pared by 1 base and J by 8 bases, with 11 bases between. The CDR3 loop reads CASSYYGRGGYTF. The DNA of the CDR3 is TGTGCCAGCAGTTACTATGGGCGCGGGGGCTACACCTTC.

The chain combines TRBV7-9 with TRBJ2-3; 15 nucleotides agree with TRBD2. The germline V gene encodes CDR1 SEHNR and CDR2 FQNEAQ (reference sequence). Trimming at V came to 5 bases and at J to 5 bases, leaving 8 bases not matched to a gene. CDR3 length: 17 amino acids. CDR3 sequence reads: CASSPGLAGGPKDTQYF. The CDR3 DNA reads as TGTGCCAGCAGCCCTGGACTAGCGGGAGGGCCAAAAGATACGCAGTATTTT.

The chain has TRBV6-5 and TRBJ1-2, with D tentatively TRBD1 (6 bases). V shed 0 bases and J shed 1 base, with 12 bases lying between them. Germline V gives CDR1 MNHEY, CDR2 SVGAGI. The CDR3 extends over 16 amino acids. DNA for the CDR3: TGTGCCAGCAGTTACTCCCCCGGCAGGGGTAACTATGGCTACACCTTC. Protein sequence: CASSYSPGRGNYGYTF.

Notes on this clone: The same CDR3 also results from other DNA sequences found in this sample. V usage is TRBV5-4 and J usage is TRBJ2-7; tentatively, D is TRBD1 or TRBD2 (5 bases each). Germline CDR1 reads SGHNT; CDR2 reads YYREEE (reference sequence). This CDR3 is built from 13 residues. V was pared by 4 bases and J by 4 bases, with 12 bases between. CDR3 coding DNA: TGTGCCAGCAGCCGGGACCGATCATACGAGCAGTACTTC. It codes for CASSRDRSYEQYF.

The V gene is TRBV5-6, the J gene TRBJ2-1; 9 bases are shared with TRBD2. J gave up 5 bases and V 0 bases, and 6 bases lay outside the gene matches. The length of the CDR3 is 16 residues. Germline V gives CDR1 SGHDT, CDR2 YYEEEE. The CDR3 loop reads CASSLGREGRHNEQFF. The CDR3 nucleotides are TGTGCCAGCAGCTTGGGGCGGGAGGGCCGCCACAATGAGCAGTTCTTC.

This clone was observed once. The chain links TRBV7-8 to TRBJ1-5; D is possibly TRBD1 (5 bases). CDR3 length equals 17 residues. Trimming cost V 5 bases and J 3 bases, with 20 bases left between them. Germline V lookup: CDR1 SGHVS, CDR2 FQNEAQ. Here the CDR3 reads CASSPQLLGGNNQPQHF. Written as DNA, the CDR3 is TGTGCCAGCAGCCCACAGCTCCTGGGGGGGAACAATCAGCCCCAGCATTTT.

The chain uses TRBV30 and TRBJ2-7; D assignment may be TRBD1 or TRBD2 (5 bases each). The germline V gene encodes CDR1 GTSNPN and CDR2 SVGIG (reference sequence). CDR3 length: 13 amino acids. The V gene lost 3 bases and the J gene lost 6 bases, with 15 bases spanning the gap. Written as DNA, the CDR3 is TGTGCCTGGAGCTCCGGGACCCCCGGCGAGCAGTACTTC. Protein sequence: CAWSSGTPGEQYF.

The V call is TRBV5-6, the J call TRBJ1-5, with TRBD1 matching over 7 bases. Germline assignment: CDR1 SGHDT and CDR2 YYEEEE. The CDR3 runs 16 residues. The ends lost 1 base at V and 5 bases at J; junction bases unmatched: 9. CDR3 sequence (DNA): TGTGCCAGCAGCTTGTATAGGGACAGCCTCTATCAGCCCCAGCATTTT. This translates into CASSLYRDSLYQPQHF.